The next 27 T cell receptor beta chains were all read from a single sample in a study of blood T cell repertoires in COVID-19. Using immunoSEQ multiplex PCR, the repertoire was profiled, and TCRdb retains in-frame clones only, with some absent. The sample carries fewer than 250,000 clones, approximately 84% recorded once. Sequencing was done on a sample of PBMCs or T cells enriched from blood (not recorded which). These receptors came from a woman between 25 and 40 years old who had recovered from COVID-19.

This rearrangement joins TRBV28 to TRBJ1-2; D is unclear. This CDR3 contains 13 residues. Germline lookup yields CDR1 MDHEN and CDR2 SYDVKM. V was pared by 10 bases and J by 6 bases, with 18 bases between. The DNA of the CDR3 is TGTGCCACAGTTTCGACATTTTACGATGGCTACACCTTC. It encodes CATVSTFYDGYTF.

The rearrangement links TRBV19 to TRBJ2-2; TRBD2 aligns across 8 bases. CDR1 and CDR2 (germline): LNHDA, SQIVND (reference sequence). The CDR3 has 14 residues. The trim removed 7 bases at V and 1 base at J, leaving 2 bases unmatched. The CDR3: CASITSGNTGELFF. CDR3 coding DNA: TGTGCCAGTATCACTAGCGGGAACACCGGGGAGCTGTTTTTT.

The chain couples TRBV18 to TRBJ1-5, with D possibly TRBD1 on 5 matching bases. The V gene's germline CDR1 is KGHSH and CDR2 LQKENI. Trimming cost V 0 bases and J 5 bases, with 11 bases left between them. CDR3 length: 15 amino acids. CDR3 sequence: CASSPPPGLDQPQHF. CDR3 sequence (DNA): TGTGCCAGCTCACCACCGCCAGGGTTGGATCAGCCCCAGCATTTT.

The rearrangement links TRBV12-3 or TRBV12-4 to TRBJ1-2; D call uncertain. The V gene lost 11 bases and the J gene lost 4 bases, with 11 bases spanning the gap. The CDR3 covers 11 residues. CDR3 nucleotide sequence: TGTGCCGGAGAAGAAAGCTATGGCTACACCTTC. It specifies CAGEESYGYTF.

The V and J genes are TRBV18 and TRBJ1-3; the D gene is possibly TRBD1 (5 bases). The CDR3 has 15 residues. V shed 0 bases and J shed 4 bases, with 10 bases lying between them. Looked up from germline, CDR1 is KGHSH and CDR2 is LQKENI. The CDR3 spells CASSPPDTVGNTIYF. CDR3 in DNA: TGTGCCAGCTCACCACCGGACACGGTGGGAAACACCATATATTTT.

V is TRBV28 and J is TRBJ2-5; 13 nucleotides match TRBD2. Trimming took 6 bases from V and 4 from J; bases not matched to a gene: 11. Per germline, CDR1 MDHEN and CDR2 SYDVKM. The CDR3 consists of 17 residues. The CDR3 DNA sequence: TGTGCCAGCAGCACCCGAAAGGGACTAGCGGGATTAGAGACCCAGTACTTC. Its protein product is CASSTRKGLAGLETQYF. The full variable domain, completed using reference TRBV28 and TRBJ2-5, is DVKVTQSSRYLVKRTGEKVFLECVQDMDHENMFWYRQDPGLGLRLIYFSYDVKMKEKGDIPEGYSVSREKKERFSLILESASTNQTSMYLCASSTRKGLAGLETQYFGPGTRLLVL.

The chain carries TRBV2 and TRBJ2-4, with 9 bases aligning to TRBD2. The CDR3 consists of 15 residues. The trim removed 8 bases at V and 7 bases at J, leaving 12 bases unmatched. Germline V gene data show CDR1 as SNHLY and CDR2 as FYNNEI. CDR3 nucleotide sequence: TGTGCCAGCGCCCGACCCGGGACTAGCTTTAACATTCAGTACTTC. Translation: CASARPGTSFNIQYF.

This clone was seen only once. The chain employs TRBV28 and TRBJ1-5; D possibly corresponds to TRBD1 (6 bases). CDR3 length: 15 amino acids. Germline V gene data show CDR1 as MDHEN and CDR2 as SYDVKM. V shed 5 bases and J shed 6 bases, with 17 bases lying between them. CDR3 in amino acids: CASSPGGGGSQPQHF. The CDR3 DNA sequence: TGTGCCAGCAGTCCCGGAGGGGGGGGCAGTCAGCCCCAGCATTTT. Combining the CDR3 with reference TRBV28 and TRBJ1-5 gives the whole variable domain DVKVTQSSRYLVKRTGEKVFLECVQDMDHENMFWYRQDPGLGLRLIYFSYDVKMKEKGDIPEGYSVSREKKERFSLILESASTNQTSMYLCASSPGGGGSQPQHFGDGTRLSIL.

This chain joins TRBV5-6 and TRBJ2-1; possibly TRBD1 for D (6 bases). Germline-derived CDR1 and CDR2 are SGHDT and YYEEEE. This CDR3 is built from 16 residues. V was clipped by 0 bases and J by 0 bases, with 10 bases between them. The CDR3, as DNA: TGTGCCAGCAGCTTGGTCGGACAGAGCTCCTACAATGAGCAGTTCTTC. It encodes CASSLVGQSSYNEQFF.

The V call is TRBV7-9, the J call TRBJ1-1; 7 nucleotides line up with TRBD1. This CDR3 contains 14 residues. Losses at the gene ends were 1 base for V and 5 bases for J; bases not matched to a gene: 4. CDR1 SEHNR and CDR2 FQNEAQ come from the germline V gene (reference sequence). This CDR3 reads CASSLEGGSTEAFF. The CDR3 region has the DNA TGTGCCAGCAGCTTAGAAGGGGGCAGTACTGAAGCTTTCTTT.

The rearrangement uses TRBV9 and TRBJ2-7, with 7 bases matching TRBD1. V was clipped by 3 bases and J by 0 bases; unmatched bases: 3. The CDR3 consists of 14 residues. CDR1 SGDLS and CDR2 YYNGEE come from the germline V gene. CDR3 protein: CASSETGTSYEQYF. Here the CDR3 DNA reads TGTGCCAGCAGCGAGACAGGGACCTCCTACGAGCAGTACTTC.

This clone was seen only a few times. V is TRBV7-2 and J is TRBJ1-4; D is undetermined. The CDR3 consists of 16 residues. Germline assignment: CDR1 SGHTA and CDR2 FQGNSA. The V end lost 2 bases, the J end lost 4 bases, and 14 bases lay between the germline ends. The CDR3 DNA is TGTGCCAGCAGCTTATCGACACCCCGTATTAATGAAAAACTGTTTTTT. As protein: CASSLSTPRINEKLFF.

CDR3 sequence (DNA): TGTGCCAGCAGCGTAAGCCCCTTCCCGAGACAGGGTGGTGAAGCTTTCTTT. It specifies CASSVSPFPRQGGEAFF. The chain joins TRBV9 to TRBJ1-1; 7 bases match TRBD1. The germline V gene has CDR1 SGDLS and CDR2 YYNGEE. The CDR3 contains 17 residues. The ends lost 1 base at V and 7 bases at J; junction bases unmatched: 16.

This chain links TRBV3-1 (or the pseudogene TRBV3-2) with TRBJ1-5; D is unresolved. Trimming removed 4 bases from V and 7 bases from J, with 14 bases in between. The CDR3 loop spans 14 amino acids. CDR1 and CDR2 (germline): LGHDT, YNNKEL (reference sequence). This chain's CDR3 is CASSPNPGGQPQHF. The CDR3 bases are TGTGCCAGCAGCCCTAATCCCGGCGGGCAGCCCCAGCATTTT.

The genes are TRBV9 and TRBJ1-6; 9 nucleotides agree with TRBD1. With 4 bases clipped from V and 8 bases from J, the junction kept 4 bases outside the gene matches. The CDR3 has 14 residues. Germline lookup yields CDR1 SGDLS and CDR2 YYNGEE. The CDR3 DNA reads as TGTGCCAGCAGCCCCCGACAGGGGGATTCACCCCTCCACTTT. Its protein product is CASSPRQGDSPLHF.

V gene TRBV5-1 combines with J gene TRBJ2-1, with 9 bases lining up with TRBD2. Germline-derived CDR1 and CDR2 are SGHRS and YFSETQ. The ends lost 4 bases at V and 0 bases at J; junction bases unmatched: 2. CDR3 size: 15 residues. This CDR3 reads CASSLSGSSYNEQFF. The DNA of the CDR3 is TGCGCCAGCAGCCTTAGCGGGAGCTCCTACAATGAGCAGTTCTTC.

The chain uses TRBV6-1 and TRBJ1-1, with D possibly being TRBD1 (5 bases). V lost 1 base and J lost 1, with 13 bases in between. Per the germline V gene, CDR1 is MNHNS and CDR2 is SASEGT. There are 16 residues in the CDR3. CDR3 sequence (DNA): TGTGCCAGCAGTGAAGTCGCAGGGCTAGGGAACACTGAAGCTTTCTTT. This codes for CASSEVAGLGNTEAFF.

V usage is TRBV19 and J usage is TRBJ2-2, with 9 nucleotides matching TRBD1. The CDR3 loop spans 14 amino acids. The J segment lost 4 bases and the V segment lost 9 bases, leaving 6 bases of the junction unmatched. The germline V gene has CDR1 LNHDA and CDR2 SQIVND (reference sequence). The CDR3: CARAGTGFTGELFF. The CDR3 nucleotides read TGTGCCAGAGCCGGGACAGGGTTCACCGGGGAGCTGTTTTTT.

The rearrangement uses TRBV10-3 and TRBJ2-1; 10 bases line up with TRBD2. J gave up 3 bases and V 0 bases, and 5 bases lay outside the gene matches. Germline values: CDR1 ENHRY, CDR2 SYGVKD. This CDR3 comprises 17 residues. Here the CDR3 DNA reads TGTGCCATCAGTGAGTCGGGACTAGCGACCAACTACAATGAGCAGTTCTTC. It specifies CAISESGLATNYNEQFF.

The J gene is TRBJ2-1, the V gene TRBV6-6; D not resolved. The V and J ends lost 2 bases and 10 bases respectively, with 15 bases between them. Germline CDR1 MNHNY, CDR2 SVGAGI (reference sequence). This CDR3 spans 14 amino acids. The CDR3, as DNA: TGTGCCAGCAGTTACGGCCCCGACCGGGTGGAGCAGTTCTTC. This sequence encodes CASSYGPDRVEQFF.

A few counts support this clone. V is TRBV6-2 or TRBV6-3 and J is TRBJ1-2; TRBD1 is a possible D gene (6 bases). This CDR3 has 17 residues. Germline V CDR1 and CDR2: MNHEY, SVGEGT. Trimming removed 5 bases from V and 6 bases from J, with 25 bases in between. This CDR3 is CASSISPAGGLKDGYTF. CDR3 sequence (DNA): TGTGCCAGCAGTATCAGCCCGGCCGGGGGGCTGAAAGATGGCTACACCTTC.

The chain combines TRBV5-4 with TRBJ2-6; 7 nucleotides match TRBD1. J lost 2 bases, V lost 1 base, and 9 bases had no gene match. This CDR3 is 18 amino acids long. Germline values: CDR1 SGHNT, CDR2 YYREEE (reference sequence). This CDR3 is CASSLPGTAITGANVLTF. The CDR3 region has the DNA TGTGCCAGCAGCTTGCCCGGGACAGCAATTACTGGGGCCAACGTCCTGACTTTC.

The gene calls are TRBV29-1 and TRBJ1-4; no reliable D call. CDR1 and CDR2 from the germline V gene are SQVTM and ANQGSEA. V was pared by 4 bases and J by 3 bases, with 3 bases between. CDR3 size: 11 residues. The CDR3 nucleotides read TGCAGCGTTGGCGCTAATGAAAAACTGTTTTTT. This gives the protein CSVGANEKLFF.

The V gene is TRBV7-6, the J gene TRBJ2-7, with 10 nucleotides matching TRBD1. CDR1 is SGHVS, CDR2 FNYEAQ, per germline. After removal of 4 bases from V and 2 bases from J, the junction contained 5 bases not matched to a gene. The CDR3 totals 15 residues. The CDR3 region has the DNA TGTGCCAGCAGCTATCCTGGACAGGGGGCCTACGAGCAGTACTTC. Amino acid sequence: CASSYPGQGAYEQYF.

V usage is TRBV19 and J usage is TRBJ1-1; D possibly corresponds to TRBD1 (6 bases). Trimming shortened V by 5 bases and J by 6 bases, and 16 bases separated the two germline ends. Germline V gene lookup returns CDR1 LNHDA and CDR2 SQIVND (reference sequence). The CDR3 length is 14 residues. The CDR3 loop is CASSGDTGSPEAFF. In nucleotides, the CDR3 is TGTGCCAGTAGTGGCGATACAGGGTCGCCTGAAGCTTTCTTT.

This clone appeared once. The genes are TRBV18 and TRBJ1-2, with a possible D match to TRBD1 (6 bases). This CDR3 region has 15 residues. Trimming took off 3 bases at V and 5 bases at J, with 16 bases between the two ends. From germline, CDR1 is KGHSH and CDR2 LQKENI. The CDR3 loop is CASSPLQGIRYGYTF. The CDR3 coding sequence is TGTGCCAGCTCACCTTTACAGGGAATTCGGTATGGCTACACCTTC.

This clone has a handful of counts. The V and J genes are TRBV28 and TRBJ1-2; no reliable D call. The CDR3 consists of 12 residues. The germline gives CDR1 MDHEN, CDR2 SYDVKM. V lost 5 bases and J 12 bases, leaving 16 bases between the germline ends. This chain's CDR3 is CASSPPGRAHTF. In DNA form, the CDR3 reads TGTGCCAGCAGTCCCCCTGGGAGGGCCCACACCTTC.